The T cell receptor (beta chain) under discussion was sequenced for a study of blood T cell repertoires in COVID-19. Study summary: The samples span acute and convalescent COVID-19 from the United States, Italy and Spain. The analysed material was cDNA or gDNA that came from T cells, B-cell-depleted T cells, or PBMCs.

The V gene's germline CDR1 is SGHRS and CDR2 YFSETQ. Losses at the gene ends were 2 bases for V and 6 bases for J; bases not matched to a gene: 10. This CDR3 has 18 residues. Methods used by the authors: Reference gene primers were amplified, and this amplification served to estimate nucleated cell counts. Sequencing used immunoSEQ multiplex PCR; TCRdb keeps in-frame clones, though not all of them. From that table come the V and J calls and clone size; the DNA was used to work out D and trimming. The table includes around 200,000 clones, less than 90% detected once. The receptor was isolated from a woman between 50 and 59 years old with acute or convalescent COVID-19. The chain recombines TRBV5-1 with TRBJ2-5; 16 bases are shared with TRBD2. Source material: peripheral blood. As DNA, the CDR3 is TGCGCCAGCAGCTTAACGGGACTAGCGGGGGGGCCTGGAAAGACCCAGTACTTC. Protein: CASSLTGLAGGPGKTQYF.